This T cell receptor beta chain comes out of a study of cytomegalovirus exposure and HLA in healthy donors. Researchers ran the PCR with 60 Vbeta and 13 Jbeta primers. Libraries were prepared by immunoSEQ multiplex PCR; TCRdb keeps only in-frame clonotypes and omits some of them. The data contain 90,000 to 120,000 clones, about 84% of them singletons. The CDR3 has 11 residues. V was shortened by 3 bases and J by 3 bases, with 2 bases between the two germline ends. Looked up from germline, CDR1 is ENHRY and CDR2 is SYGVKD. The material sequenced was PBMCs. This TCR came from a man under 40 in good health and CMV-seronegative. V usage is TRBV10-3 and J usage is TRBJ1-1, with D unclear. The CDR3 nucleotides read TGTGCCATCAGTGACGACACTGAAGCTTTCTTT. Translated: CAISDDTEAFF.